This T cell receptor beta chain was sequenced for a study of T cell changes during pregnancy in multiple sclerosis. The table came from immunoSEQ multiplex PCR; TCRdb's copy has only in-frame clones and leaves some out. Of about 22,000 clones in the sample, more than 75% were seen once. The germline V gene encodes CDR1 DFQATT and CDR2 SNEGSKA (reference sequence). CDR3 length equals 11 residues. V gave up 7 bases and J gave up 5 bases, with 11 bases separating them. The specimen comprised CD8+ T cells from peripheral blood mononuclear cells, sampled after pregnancy. The sequence came from a female donor with multiple sclerosis, enrolled in a pregnancy study. This chain links TRBV20-1 with TRBJ2-5, with D uncertain. The DNA of the CDR3 is TGCAGTGTCCTTTTCGCGGAGACCCAGTACTTC. Its protein is CSVLFAETQYF.